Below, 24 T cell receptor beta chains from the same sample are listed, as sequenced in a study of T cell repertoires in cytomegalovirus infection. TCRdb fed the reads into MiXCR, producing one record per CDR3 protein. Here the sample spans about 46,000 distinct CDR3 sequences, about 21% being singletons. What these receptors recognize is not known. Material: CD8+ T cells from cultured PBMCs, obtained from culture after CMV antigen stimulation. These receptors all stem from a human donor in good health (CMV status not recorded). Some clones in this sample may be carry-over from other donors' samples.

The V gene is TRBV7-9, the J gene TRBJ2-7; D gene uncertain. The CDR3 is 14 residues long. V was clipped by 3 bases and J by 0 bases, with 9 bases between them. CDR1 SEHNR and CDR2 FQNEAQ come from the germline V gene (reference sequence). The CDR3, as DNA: TGTGCCAGCAGCTTTGTAGAATCCTCCTACGAGCAGTACTTC. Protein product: CASSFVESSYEQYF.

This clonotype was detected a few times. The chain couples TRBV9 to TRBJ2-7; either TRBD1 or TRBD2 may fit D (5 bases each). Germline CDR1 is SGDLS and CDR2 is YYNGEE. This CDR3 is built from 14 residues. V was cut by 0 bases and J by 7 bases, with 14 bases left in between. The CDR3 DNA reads TGTGCCAGCAGCGTAGATGGGGCAGAGGGAGAGCAGTACTTC. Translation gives CASSVDGAEGEQYF.

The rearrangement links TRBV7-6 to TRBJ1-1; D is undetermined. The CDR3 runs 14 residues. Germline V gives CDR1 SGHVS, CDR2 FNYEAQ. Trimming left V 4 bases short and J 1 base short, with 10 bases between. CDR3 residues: CASSWTGKNTEAFF. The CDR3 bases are TGTGCCAGCAGCTGGACGGGGAAGAACACTGAAGCTTTCTTT.

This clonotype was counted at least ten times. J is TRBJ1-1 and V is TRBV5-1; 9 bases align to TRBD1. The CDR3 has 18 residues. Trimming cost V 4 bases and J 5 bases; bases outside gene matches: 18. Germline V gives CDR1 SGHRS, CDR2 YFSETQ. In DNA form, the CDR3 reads TGCGCCAGCAGCCTCACCGGGACAGGGAGCGGGCTGGGGACTGAAGCTTTCTTT. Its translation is CASSLTGTGSGLGTEAFF.

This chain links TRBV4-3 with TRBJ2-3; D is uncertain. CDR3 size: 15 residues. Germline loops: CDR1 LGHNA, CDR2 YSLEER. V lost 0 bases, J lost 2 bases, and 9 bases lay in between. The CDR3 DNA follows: TGCGCCAGCAGCCAAGATTTCCTCCTCACAGATACGCAGTATTTT. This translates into CASSQDFLLTDTQYF.

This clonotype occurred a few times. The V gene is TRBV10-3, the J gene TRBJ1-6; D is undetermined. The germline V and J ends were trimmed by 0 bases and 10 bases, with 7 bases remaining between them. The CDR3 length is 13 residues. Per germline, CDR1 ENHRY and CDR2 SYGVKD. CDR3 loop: CAISESGSSPLHF. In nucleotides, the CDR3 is TGTGCCATCAGTGAGTCGGGCAGCTCACCCCTCCACTTT.

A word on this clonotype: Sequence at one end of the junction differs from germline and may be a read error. The CDR3 protein is CVSSFQSGGRDYGYTF. CDR3 nucleotides: TGTGTCAGCAGTTTTCAGTCAGGGGGCAGGGACTATGGCTACACCTTC. The rearrangement links TRBV28 to TRBJ1-2; TRBD1 matches 8 bases. Per the germline V gene, CDR1 is MDHEN and CDR2 is SYDVKM. CDR3 length: 16 residues.

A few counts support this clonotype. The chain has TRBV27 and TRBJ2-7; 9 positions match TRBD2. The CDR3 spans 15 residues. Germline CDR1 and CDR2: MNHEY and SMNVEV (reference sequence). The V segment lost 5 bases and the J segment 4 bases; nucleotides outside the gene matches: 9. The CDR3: CASSLSSGALYEQYF. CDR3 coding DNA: TGTGCCAGCAGTCTCTCTAGCGGGGCTCTATACGAGCAGTACTTC.

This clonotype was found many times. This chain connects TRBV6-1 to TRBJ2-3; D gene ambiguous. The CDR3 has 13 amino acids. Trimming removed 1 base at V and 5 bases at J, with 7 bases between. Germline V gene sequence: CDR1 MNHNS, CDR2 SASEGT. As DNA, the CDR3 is TGTGCCAGCAGTGAAGAGGGTAGAGATACGCAGTATTTT. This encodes CASSEEGRDTQYF.

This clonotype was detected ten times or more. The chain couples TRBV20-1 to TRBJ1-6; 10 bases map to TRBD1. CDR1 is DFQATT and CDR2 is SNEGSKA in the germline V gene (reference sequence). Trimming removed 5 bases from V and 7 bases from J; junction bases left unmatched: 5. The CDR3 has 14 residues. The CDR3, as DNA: TGCAGTGCTCCCGGACAGGGGGGGAATTCACCCCTCCACTTT. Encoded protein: CSAPGQGGNSPLHF.

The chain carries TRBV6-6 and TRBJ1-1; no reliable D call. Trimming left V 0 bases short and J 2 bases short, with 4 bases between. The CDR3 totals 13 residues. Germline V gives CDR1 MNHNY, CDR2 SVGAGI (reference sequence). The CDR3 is CASSYSENTEAFF. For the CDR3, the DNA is TGTGCCAGCAGTTACTCGGAAAACACTGAAGCTTTCTTT.

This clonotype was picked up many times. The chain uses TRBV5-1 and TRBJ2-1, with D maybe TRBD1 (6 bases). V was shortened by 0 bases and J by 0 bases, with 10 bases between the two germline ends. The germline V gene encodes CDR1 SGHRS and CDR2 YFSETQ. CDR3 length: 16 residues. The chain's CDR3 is CASSLGQGSSYNEQFF. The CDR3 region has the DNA TGCGCCAGCAGCTTGGGGCAGGGGAGCTCCTACAATGAGCAGTTCTTC.

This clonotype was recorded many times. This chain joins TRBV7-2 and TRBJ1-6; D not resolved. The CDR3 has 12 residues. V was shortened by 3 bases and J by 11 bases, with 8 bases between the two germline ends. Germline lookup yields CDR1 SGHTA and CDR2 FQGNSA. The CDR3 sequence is CASSLEDPPLHF. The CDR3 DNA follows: TGTGCCAGCAGCTTGGAGGATCCACCCCTCCACTTT.

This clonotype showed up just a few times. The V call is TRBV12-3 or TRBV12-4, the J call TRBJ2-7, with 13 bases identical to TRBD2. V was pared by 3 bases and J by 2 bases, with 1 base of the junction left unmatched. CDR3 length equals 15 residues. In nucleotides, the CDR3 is TGTGCCAGCAGTTTTGGGACTAGCGGGACCTACGAGCAGTACTTC. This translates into CASSFGTSGTYEQYF.

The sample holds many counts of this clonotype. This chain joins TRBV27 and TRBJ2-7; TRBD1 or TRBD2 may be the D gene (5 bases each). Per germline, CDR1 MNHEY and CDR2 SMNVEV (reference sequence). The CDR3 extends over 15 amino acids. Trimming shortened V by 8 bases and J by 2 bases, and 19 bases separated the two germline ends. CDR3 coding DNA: TGTGCCAGCCGTCCCATGGGACCAAACCCCTACGAGCAGTACTTC. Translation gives CASRPMGPNPYEQYF.

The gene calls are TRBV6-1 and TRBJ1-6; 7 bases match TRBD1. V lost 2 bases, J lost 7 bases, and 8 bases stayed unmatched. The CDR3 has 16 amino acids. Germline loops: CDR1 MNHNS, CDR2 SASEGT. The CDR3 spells CASSEWWDSANSPLHF. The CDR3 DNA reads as TGTGCCAGCAGTGAATGGTGGGACAGTGCCAATTCACCCCTCCACTTT.

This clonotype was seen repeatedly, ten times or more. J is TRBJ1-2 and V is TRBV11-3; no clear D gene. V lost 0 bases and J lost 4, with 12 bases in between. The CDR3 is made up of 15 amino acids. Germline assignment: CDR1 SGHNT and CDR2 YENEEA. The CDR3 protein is CASSLDTGGLYGYTF. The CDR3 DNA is TGTGCCAGCAGCTTAGATACTGGAGGACTCTATGGCTACACCTTC.

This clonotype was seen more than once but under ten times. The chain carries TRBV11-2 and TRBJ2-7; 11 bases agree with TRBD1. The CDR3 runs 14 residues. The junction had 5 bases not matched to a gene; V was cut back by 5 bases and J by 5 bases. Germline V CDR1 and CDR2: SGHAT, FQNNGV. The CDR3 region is CASSRTGGMNEQYF. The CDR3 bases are TGTGCCAGCAGCCGGACAGGGGGCATGAACGAGCAGTACTTC.

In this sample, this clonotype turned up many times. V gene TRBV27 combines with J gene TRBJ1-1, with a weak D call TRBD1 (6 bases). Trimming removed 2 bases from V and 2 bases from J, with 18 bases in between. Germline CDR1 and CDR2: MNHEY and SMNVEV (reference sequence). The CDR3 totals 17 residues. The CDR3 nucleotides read TGTGCCAGCAGTTTAGGATCCGCGGCAGGGGATAACACTGAAGCTTTCTTT. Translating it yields CASSLGSAAGDNTEAFF.

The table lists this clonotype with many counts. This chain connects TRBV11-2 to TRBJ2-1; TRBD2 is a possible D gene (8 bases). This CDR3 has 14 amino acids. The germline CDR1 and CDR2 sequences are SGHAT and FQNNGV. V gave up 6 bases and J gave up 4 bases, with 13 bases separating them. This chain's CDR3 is CASSSGDSYNEQFF. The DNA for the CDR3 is TGTGCCAGCAGTAGCGGGGACAGTTACAATGAGCAGTTCTTC. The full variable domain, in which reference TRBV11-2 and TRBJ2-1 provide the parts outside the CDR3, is EAGVAQSPRYKIIEKRQSVAFWCNPISGHATLYWYQQILGQGPKLLIQFQNNGVVDDSQLPKDRFSAERLKGVDSTLKIQPAKLEDSAVYLCASSSGDSYNEQFFGPGTRLTVL.

The CDR3 DNA follows: TGTGCCAGCAGCCCGTGGGGGTCCTACAATGAGCAGTTCTTC. This sequence encodes CASSPWGSYNEQFF. The chain is built from TRBV11-2 and TRBJ2-1; either TRBD1 or TRBD2 may supply D (5 bases each). The CDR3 loop spans 14 amino acids. The germline V and J ends were trimmed by 5 bases and 1 base, with 9 bases remaining between them. The germline V gene encodes CDR1 SGHAT and CDR2 FQNNGV. The whole variable domain, filled in from reference TRBV11-2 and TRBJ2-1, reads EAGVAQSPRYKIIEKRQSVAFWCNPISGHATLYWYQQILGQGPKLLIQFQNNGVVDDSQLPKDRFSAERLKGVDSTLKIQPAKLEDSAVYLCASSPWGSYNEQFFGPGTRLTVL.

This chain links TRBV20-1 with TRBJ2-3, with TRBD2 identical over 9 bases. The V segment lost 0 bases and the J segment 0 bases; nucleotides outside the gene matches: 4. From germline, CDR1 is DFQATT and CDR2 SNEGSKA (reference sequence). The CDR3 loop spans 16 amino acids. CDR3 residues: CSARDLAGKSTDTQYF. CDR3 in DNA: TGCAGTGCTAGAGATCTAGCGGGAAAAAGCACAGATACGCAGTATTTT.

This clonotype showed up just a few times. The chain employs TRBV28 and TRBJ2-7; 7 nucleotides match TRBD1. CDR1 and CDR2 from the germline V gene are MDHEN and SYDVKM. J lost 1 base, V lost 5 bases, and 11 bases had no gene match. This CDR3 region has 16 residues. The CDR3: CASSPRTGIRSYEQYF. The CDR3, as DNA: TGTGCCAGCAGTCCTCGGACAGGTATCAGGTCCTACGAGCAGTACTTC.

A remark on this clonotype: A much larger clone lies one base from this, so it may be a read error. The CDR3 loop reads CANSLRGQADTEAFF. CDR3 coding DNA: TGTGCCAACAGCTTACGCGGGCAGGCGGACACTGAAGCTTTCTTT. The V and J genes are TRBV7-4 and TRBJ1-1, with D hard to call. The CDR3 extends over 15 amino acids. Germline V gene data show CDR1 as SGHVT and CDR2 as SQSDAQ.